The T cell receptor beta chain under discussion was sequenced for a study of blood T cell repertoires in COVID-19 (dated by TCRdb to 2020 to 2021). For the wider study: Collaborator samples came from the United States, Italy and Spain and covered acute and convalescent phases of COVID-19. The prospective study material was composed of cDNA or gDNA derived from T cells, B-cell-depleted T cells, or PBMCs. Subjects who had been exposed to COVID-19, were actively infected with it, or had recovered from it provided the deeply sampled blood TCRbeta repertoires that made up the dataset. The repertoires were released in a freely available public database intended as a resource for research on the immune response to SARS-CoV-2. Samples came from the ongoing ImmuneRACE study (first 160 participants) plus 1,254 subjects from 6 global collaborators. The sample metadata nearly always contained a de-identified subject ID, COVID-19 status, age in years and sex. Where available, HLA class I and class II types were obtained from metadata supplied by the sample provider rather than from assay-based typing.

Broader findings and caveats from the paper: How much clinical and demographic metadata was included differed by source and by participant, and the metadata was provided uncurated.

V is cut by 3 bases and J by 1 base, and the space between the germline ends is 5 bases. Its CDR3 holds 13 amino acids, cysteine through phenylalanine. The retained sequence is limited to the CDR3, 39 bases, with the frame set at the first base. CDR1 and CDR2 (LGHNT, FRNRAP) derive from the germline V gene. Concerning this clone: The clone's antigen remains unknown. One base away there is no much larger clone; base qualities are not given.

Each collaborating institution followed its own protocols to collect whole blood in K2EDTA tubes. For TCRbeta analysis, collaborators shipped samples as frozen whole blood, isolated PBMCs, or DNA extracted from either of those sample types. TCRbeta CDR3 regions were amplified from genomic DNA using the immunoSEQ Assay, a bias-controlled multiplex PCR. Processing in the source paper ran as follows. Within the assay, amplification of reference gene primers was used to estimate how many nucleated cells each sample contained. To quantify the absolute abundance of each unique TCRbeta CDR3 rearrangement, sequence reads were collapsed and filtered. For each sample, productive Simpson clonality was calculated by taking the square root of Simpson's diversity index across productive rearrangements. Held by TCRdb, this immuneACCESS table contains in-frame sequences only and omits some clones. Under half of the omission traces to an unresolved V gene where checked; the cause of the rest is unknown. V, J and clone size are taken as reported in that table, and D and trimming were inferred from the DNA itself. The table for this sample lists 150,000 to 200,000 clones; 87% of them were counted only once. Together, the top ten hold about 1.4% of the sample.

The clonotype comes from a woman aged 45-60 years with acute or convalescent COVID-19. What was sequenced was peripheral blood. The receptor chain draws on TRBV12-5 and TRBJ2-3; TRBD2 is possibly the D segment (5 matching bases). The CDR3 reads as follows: CASGFGGTDTQYF. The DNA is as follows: TGTGCTAGTGGTTTCGGGGGCACAGATACGCAGTATTTT.